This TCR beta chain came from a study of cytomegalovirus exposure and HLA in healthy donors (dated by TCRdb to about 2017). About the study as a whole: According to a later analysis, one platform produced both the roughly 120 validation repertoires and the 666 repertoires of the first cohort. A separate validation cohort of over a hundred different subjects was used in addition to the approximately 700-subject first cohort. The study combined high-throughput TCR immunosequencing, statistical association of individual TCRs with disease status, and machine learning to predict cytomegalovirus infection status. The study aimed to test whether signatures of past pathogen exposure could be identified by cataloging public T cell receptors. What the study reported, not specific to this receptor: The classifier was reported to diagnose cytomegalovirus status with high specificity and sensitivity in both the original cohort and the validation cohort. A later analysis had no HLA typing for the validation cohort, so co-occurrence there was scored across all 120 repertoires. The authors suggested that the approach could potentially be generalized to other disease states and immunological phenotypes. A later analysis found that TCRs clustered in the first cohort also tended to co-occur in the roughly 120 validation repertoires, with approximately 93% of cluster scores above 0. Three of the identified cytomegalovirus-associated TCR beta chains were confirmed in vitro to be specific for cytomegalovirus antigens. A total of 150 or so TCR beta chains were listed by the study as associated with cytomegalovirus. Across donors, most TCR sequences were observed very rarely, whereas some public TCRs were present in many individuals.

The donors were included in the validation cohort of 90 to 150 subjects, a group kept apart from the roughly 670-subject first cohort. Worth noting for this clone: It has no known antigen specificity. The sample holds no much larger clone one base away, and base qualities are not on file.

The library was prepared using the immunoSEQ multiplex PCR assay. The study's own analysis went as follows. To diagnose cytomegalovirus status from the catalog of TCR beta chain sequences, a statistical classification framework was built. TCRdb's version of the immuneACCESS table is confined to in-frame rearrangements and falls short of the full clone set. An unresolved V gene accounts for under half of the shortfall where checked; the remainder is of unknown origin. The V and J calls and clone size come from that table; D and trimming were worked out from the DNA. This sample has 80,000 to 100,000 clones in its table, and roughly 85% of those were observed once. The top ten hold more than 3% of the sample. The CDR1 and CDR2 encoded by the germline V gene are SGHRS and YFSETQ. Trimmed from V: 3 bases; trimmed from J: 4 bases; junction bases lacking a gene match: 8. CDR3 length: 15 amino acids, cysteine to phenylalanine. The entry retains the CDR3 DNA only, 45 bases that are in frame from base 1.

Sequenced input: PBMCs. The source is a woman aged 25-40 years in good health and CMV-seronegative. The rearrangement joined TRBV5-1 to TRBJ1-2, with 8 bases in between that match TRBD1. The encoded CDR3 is CASSSGQGSFYGYTF. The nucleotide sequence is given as TGCGCCAGCAGCTCCGGACAGGGATCTTTCTATGGCTACACCTTC. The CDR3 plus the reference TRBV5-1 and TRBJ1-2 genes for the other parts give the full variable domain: KAGVTQTPRYLIKTRGQQVTLSCSPISGHRSVSWYQQTPGQGLQFLFEYFSETQRNKGNFPGRFSGRQFSNSRSEMNVSTLELGDSALYLCASSSGQGSFYGYTFGSGTRLTVV.